Following are 27 T cell receptor beta chains from one sample sequenced in a study of shared clonotypes between healthy human individuals. Clones were sequenced by immunoSEQ multiplex PCR, and TCRdb holds only the in-frame ones, with some missing. The sample holds some 2 million clones, 90% to 95% seen once. The sequenced sample consisted of naive CD4+ T cells sorted from blood. Subset: CD45RA+ positively selected. Receptors were obtained from a man aged 18 to 30 in good health.

The CDR3 bases are TGTGCCAGCAGCAAAGGAGCCCAGTATAATTCACCCCTCCACTTT. Its translation: CASSKGAQYNSPLHF. The chain combines TRBV21-1 with TRBJ1-6. TRBV21-1 is deemed a pseudogene. The CDR3 sequence is 15 residues long.

This rearrangement joins TRBV25-1 to TRBJ1-3; TRBD1 aligns across 8 bases. CDR3 length: 14 amino acids. Germline V gene data show CDR1 as MGHDK and CDR2 as SYGVNS. J was trimmed by 2 bases and V by 8 bases; bases with no gene match: 5. The CDR3 protein is CASGATGAGNTIYF. The CDR3 DNA sequence: TGTGCCAGCGGCGCGACAGGGGCTGGAAACACCATATATTTT.

The rearrangement links TRBV27 to TRBJ2-5; 7 bases line up with TRBD2. With 0 bases clipped from V and 5 bases from J, the junction kept 6 bases outside the gene matches. The CDR3 runs 15 residues. Germline V CDR1 and CDR2: MNHEY, SMNVEV (reference sequence). The CDR3 DNA follows: TGTGCCAGCAGTTTATCGAAGCGGGGAGGTGAGACCCAGTACTTC. Translation: CASSLSKRGGETQYF.

The chain links TRBV6-5 to TRBJ2-7; D gene uncertain. The V end was cut by 0 bases, the J end by 7 bases, with 16 bases between. In germline, CDR1 is MNHEY, CDR2 SVGAGI. The CDR3 has 15 amino acids. CDR3 DNA sequence: TGTGCCAGCAGTTACTCGGGTACGGGTGAGGAGGAGCAGTACTTC. It is translated as CASSYSGTGEEEQYF.

The chain recombines TRBV20-1 with TRBJ1-2; the match to TRBD1 covers 8 bases. V dropped 7 bases and J dropped 6; count of bases not matched to a gene: 4. This CDR3 comprises 11 residues. Germline V CDR1 and CDR2: DFQATT, SNEGSKA (reference sequence). The DNA of the CDR3 is TGCAGTGTCAAGACAGGGGATGGCTACACCTTC. It codes for CSVKTGDGYTF.

The chain recombines TRBV5-5 with TRBJ2-1; 13 nucleotides agree with TRBD2. Germline V lookup: CDR1 SGHKS, CDR2 YYEKEE (reference sequence). The V gene end was trimmed by 5 bases and the J gene end by 9 bases; junction bases not matched to a gene: 5. The length of the CDR3 is 14 residues. CDR3 sequence: CASRLAGGLGEQFF. The DNA of the CDR3 is TGTGCCAGCAGACTAGCGGGAGGGCTTGGTGAGCAGTTCTTC.

The chain joins TRBV5-6 to TRBJ1-6; no definite D call. The V gene lost 4 bases and the J gene lost 9 bases, with 14 bases spanning the gap. Germline values: CDR1 SGHDT, CDR2 YYEEEE. This CDR3 contains 14 residues. The CDR3 is CASSGQDLGSPLHF. The CDR3, as DNA: TGTGCCAGCAGCGGGCAGGACCTGGGTTCACCCCTCCACTTT.

Comment on this clone: The same CDR3 arises from other DNA sequences in this sample as well. The J gene is TRBJ1-1, the V gene TRBV18; TRBD1 aligns across 7 bases. V trimming: 0 bases; J trimming: 3 bases; junction bases outside the gene matches: 4. The CDR3 has 15 residues. The germline CDR1 and CDR2 sequences are KGHSH and LQKENI. The CDR3 here is CASSPPNRGDTEAFF. The CDR3 DNA reads as TGTGCCAGCTCACCACCGAACAGGGGTGACACTGAAGCTTTCTTT.

The V call is TRBV11-3, the J call TRBJ1-6, with 9 bases lining up with TRBD1. V shed 5 bases, J shed 8 bases, and the junction held 4 bases outside the gene matches. The CDR3 length is 14 residues. Germline V gene sequence: CDR1 SGHNT, CDR2 YENEEA. The CDR3 region is CASSTGGRDSPLHF. In DNA form, the CDR3 reads TGTGCCAGCAGCACAGGGGGCCGGGATTCACCCCTCCACTTT.

This clone occurred once. This sequence joins TRBV27 and TRBJ2-1; 11 bases agree with TRBD2. The V gene's germline CDR1 is MNHEY and CDR2 SMNVEV (reference sequence). V trimming: 4 bases; J trimming: 4 bases; junction bases outside the gene matches: 6. This CDR3 region has 16 residues. CDR3 loop: CASSSQTSGGYNEQFF. CDR3 coding DNA: TGTGCCAGCAGTTCCCAAACTAGCGGGGGTTACAATGAGCAGTTCTTC.

The gene calls are TRBV7-9 and TRBJ1-6; tentative D call: TRBD1 (5 bases). CDR3 length: 17 residues. Germline V gene data show CDR1 as SEHNR and CDR2 as FQNEAQ (reference sequence). Trimming cost V 3 bases and J 0 bases, with 12 bases left between them. The CDR3 protein is CASSLDTQSSYNSPLHF. The CDR3, as DNA: TGTGCCAGCAGCTTGGACACCCAGAGCTCCTATAATTCACCCCTCCACTTT.

The genes are TRBV29-1 and TRBJ2-5; either TRBD1 or TRBD2 may fit D (5 bases each). There are 16 residues in the CDR3. Trimming shortened V by 6 bases and J by 2 bases, and 22 bases separated the two germline ends. Germline V gives CDR1 SQVTM, CDR2 ANQGSEA. The CDR3 sequence is CSVQGEQAGPQETQYF. The DNA of the CDR3 is TGCAGCGTCCAAGGGGAGCAAGCTGGGCCACAAGAGACCCAGTACTTC.

This rearrangement joins TRBV6-6 to TRBJ1-4; D perhaps matches TRBD1 (5 bases). V was cut by 8 bases and J by 0 bases, with 13 bases left in between. The CDR3 consists of 15 residues. CDR1 and CDR2 (germline): MNHNY, SVGAGI (reference sequence). For the CDR3, the DNA is TGTGCCAGCCGGCACCCGGGGGCAACTAATGAAAAACTGTTTTTT. Protein product: CASRHPGATNEKLFF.

This clone was recorded only once. This could be a read error, since a much larger clone is one nucleotide away. Other DNA sequences within the sample encode an identical CDR3. The V and J genes are TRBV5-4 and TRBJ2-7, with TRBD2 identical over 12 bases. CDR3 length equals 15 residues. Germline V CDR1 and CDR2: SGHNT, YYREEE (reference sequence). Trimming cost V 4 bases and J 1 base; bases outside gene matches: 3. CDR3 region: CASSTGLAGSYEQYF. In DNA, the CDR3 is TGTGCCAGCAGCACCGGACTAGCGGGGTCCTACGAGCAGTACTTC.

This clone was detected only once. This chain joins TRBV10-2 and TRBJ1-1, with 7 bases matching TRBD1. Trimming took 2 bases from V and 4 from J; bases not matched to a gene: 7. The length of the CDR3 is 15 residues. CDR1 is WSHSY, CDR2 SAAADI, per germline. The CDR3 DNA is TGCGCCAGCAGTGAGCAGGCAGGGGGGATCACTGAAGCTTTCTTT. Translating it yields CASSEQAGGITEAFF.

This clone was detected only once. The V gene is TRBV5-1, the J gene TRBJ1-6; D is undetermined. The CDR3 is made up of 13 amino acids. With 1 base removed from V and 8 bases from J, the gap between germline ends came to 7 bases. Germline loops: CDR1 SGHRS, CDR2 YFSETQ. The CDR3 DNA is TGCGCCAGCAGCTTGAATGTAGATTCACCCCTCCACTTT. Protein sequence: CASSLNVDSPLHF. The whole variable domain, filled in from reference TRBV5-1 and TRBJ1-6, reads KAGVTQTPRYLIKTRGQQVTLSCSPISGHRSVSWYQQTPGQGLQFLFEYFSETQRNKGNFPGRFSGRQFSNSRSEMNVSTLELGDSALYLCASSLNVDSPLHFGNGTRLTVT.

The chain joins TRBV5-6 to TRBJ2-5; TRBD2 aligns across 14 bases. There are 16 residues in the CDR3. In germline, CDR1 is SGHDT, CDR2 YYEEEE. The junction had 2 bases not matched to a gene; V was cut back by 3 bases and J by 1 base. CDR3 residues: CASSSTSGGAQETQYF. The CDR3 DNA sequence: TGTGCCAGCAGCTCGACTAGCGGGGGGGCCCAAGAGACCCAGTACTTC.

The chain employs TRBV4-1 and TRBJ1-2, with TRBD1 identical over 7 bases. CDR3 length: 17 residues. Unmatched junction bases numbered 14, after V lost 1 base and J lost 6 bases. The germline CDR1 and CDR2 sequences are MGHRA and YSYEKL. CDR3 coding DNA: TGCGCCAGCAGCCAAGGCCGACTTGGACAGGAAAATAATGGCTACACCTTC. Translating gives CASSQGRLGQENNGYTF.

The chain carries TRBV5-1 and TRBJ1-1; TRBD1 is a possible D gene (5 bases). V was pared by 3 bases and J by 1 base, with 10 bases between. This CDR3 spans 14 amino acids. Germline-derived CDR1 and CDR2 are SGHRS and YFSETQ. The CDR3 protein is CASSSGLENTEAFF. The CDR3 coding sequence is TGCGCCAGCAGCTCGGGACTAGAGAACACTGAAGCTTTCTTT.

The gene calls are TRBV7-8 and TRBJ2-7; 7 bases fit TRBD2. The germline V gene has CDR1 SGHVS and CDR2 FQNEAQ. The V and J ends lost 5 bases and 3 bases, in that order; junction bases with no gene match: 10. The CDR3 sequence is 15 residues long. The CDR3 sequence is CASSLRLGEGYEQYF. As DNA, the CDR3 is TGTGCCAGCAGCCTAAGACTAGGGGAGGGCTACGAGCAGTACTTC.

V is TRBV10-1 and J is TRBJ2-5, with 8 bases matching TRBD1. Trimming cost V 4 bases and J 1 base; bases outside gene matches: 8. This CDR3 is built from 16 residues. The germline V gene has CDR1 WNHNN and CDR2 SYGVQD (reference sequence). The CDR3 protein is CASSVTGQGFQETQYF. The DNA of the CDR3 is TGCGCCAGCAGTGTTACCGGACAGGGCTTCCAAGAGACCCAGTACTTC.

Notes on this clone: Other nucleotide sequences in the sample specify the same CDR3. The chain has TRBV28 and TRBJ1-2; TRBD1 might be the D (6 bases). V lost 4 bases to trimming and J lost 5 bases, with 14 bases between them. Germline CDR1 is MDHEN and CDR2 is SYDVKM. The CDR3 has 14 residues. The CDR3 DNA sequence: TGTGCCAGCAGTTCCCCCGGGGACAATTATGGCTACACCTTC. It specifies CASSSPGDNYGYTF.

The chain carries TRBV7-9 and TRBJ1-3, with unresolved D. This CDR3 is 17 amino acids long. Germline V gives CDR1 SEHNR, CDR2 FQNEAQ (reference sequence). V lost 1 base to trimming and J lost 0 bases, with 13 bases between them. CDR3 in amino acids: CASSLGSAGHSGNTIYF. CDR3 nucleotides: TGTGCCAGCAGCTTAGGATCGGCAGGTCACTCTGGAAACACCATATATTTT.

This chain connects TRBV6-1 to TRBJ1-5; no definite D call. The CDR3 loop spans 13 amino acids. Germline values: CDR1 MNHNS, CDR2 SASEGT. Trimming stripped 6 bases from V and 5 bases from J, with 11 bases between. CDR3 sequence: CASSRYSDQPQHF. The CDR3 coding sequence is TGTGCCAGCAGCCGCTACAGCGATCAGCCCCAGCATTTT.

J is TRBJ2-7 and V is TRBV7-2, with 10 bases matching TRBD2. CDR1 and CDR2 (germline): SGHTA, FQGNSA. CDR3 size: 15 residues. Trimming removed 4 bases from V and 5 bases from J; junction bases left unmatched: 8. The CDR3 coding sequence is TGTGCCAGCAGCTGGGGACTAGCGATGCCTAACGAGCAGTACTTC. This encodes CASSWGLAMPNEQYF. Full variable domain (outside the CDR3, taken from reference TRBV7-2 and TRBJ2-7): GAGVSQSPSNKVTEKGKDVELRCDPISGHTALYWYRQSLGQGLEFLIYFQGNSAPDKSGLPSDRFSAERTGGSVSTLTIQRTQQEDSAVYLCASSWGLAMPNEQYFGPGTRLTVT.

This chain links TRBV19 with TRBJ1-1; 10 bases agree with TRBD1. The CDR3 is made up of 15 amino acids. V lost 7 bases, J lost 2 bases, and 7 bases stayed unmatched. Germline CDR1 and CDR2: LNHDA and SQIVND (reference sequence). CDR3 nucleotides: TGTGCCAGTACTTTTGGGACAGGGGTCAACACTGAAGCTTTCTTT. Its translation is CASTFGTGVNTEAFF.

This chain links TRBV15 with TRBJ2-5; 9 positions agree with TRBD2. Germline V lookup: CDR1 LNHNV, CDR2 YYDKDF (reference sequence). V was pared by 3 bases and J by 5 bases, with 19 bases of the junction left unmatched. CDR3 size: 19 residues. CDR3 in DNA: TGTGCCACCAGCAGTGCCCAAACAGCGGGGGGAGCGAGAGGGGAGACCCAGTACTTC. It is translated as CATSSAQTAGGARGETQYF.